This TCR beta chain was profiled in a study of shared clonotypes between healthy human individuals. Clones were read by immunoSEQ multiplex PCR, and TCRdb kept only the in-frame ones, dropping some. The sample records 500,000 to 700,000 clones, roughly 95% being singletons. Turning to this clone: Antigen specificity is unknown.

General observations from the study: Clonotype sharing across a few donors was observed for about 5.5% of naive CD4 clonotypes. Larger richness was generally estimated for naive than memory subsets.

Naive CD8 cells, CD45RO-negative and positively selected for CCR7, excluded terminally differentiated effector memory CD45RA+ cells. Germline V gene data show CDR1 as MGHRA and CDR2 as YSYEKL. With 2 bases clipped from V and 1 base from J, the junction kept 11 bases outside the gene matches. The CDR3 totals 18 residues. This chain connects TRBV4-1 to TRBJ1-1; the match to TRBD1 covers 9 bases. This receptor was taken from a woman in her twenties or thirties in good health. Sequences were obtained from naive CD8+ T cells sorted from blood. CDR3 protein: CASSQKLGQGGRNTEAFF. CDR3 nucleotides: TGCGCCAGCAGCCAAAAGCTGGGACAGGGTGGCAGGAACACTGAAGCTTTCTTT.